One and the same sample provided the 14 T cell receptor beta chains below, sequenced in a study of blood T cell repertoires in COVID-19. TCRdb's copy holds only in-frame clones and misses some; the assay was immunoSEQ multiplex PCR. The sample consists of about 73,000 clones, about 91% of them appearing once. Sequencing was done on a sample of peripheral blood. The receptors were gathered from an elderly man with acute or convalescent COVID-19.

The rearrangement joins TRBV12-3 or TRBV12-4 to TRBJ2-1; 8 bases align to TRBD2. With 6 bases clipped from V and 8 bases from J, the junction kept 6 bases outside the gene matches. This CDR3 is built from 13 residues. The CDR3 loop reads CASRPGGGHEQFF. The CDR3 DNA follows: TGTGCCAGCAGACCCGGGGGGGGCCATGAGCAGTTCTTC.

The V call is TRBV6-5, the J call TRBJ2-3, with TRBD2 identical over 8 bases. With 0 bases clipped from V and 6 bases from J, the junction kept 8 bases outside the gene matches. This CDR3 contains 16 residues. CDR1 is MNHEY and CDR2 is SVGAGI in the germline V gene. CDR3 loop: CASSYSGTRVRDTQYF. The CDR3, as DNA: TGTGCCAGCAGTTACTCCGGGACTAGGGTCCGGGATACGCAGTATTTT.

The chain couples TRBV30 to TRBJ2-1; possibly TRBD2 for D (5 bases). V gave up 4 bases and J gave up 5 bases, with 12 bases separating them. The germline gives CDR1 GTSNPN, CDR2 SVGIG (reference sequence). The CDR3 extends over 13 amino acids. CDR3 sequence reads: CAWTTSRNNEQFF. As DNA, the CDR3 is TGTGCCTGGACCACTAGTCGGAACAATGAGCAGTTCTTC.

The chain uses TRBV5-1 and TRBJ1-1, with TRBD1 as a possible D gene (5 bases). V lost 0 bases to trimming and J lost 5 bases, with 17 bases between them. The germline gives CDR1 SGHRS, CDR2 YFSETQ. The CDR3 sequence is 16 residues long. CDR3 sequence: CASSLAGGDSKTEAFF. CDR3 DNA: TGCGCCAGCAGCTTGGCTGGTGGTGACAGTAAGACTGAAGCTTTCTTT.

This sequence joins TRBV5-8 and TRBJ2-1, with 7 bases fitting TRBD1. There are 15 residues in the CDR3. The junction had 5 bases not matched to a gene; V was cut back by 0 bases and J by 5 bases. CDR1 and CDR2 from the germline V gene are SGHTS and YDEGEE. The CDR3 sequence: CASSLVGQNHNEQFF. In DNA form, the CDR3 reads TGTGCCAGCAGCTTGGTGGGACAGAACCACAATGAGCAGTTCTTC.

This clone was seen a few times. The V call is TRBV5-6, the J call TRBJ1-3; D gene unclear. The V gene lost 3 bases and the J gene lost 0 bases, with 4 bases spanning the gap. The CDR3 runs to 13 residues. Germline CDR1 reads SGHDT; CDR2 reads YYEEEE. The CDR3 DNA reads TGTGCCAGCAGCTCCTACTCTGGAAACACCATATATTTT. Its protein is CASSSYSGNTIYF.

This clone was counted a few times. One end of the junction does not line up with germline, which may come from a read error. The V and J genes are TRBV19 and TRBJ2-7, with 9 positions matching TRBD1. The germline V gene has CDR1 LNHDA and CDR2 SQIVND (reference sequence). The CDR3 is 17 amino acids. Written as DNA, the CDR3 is TGTGCCAGTACCCTCTGGGGGGGACAGGGTAACTCCTGCGAGCAGTACTTC. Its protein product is CASTLWGGQGNSCEQYF.

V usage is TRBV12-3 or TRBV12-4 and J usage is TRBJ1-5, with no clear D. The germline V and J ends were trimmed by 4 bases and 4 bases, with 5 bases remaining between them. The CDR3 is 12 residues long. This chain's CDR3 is CASSSVNQPQHF. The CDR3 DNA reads TGTGCCAGCAGTTCGGTGAATCAGCCCCAGCATTTT.

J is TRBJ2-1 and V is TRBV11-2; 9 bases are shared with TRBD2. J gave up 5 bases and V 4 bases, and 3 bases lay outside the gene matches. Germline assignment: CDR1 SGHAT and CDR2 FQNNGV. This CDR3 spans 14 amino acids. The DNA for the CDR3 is TGTGCCAGCAGCTCGTTAGCGGGAGACAATGAGCAGTTCTTC. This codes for CASSSLAGDNEQFF.

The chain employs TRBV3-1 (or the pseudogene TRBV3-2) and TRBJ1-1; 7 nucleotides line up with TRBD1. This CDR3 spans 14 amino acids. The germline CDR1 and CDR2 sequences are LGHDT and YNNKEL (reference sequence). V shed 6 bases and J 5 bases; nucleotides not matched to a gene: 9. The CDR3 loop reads CASSLTGSRTEAFF. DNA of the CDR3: TGTGCCAGCAGTTTGACAGGGTCGAGAACTGAAGCTTTCTTT.

In nucleotides, the CDR3 is TGTGCCAGCAGCTTAAGTCCGGGGACTGAAGCTTTCTTT. Its protein is CASSLSPGTEAFF. The V call is TRBV7-3, the J call TRBJ1-1; D not certain. Germline-derived CDR1 and CDR2 are SGHTA and FQGTGA. The germline V and J ends were trimmed by 1 base and 5 bases, with 8 bases remaining between them. CDR3 size: 13 residues.

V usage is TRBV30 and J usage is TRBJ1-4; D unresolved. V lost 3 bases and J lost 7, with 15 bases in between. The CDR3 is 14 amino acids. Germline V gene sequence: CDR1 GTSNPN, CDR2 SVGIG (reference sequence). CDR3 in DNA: TGTGCCTGGAGCCCCACCCCCACGAGTGAAAAACTGTTTTTT. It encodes CAWSPTPTSEKLFF.

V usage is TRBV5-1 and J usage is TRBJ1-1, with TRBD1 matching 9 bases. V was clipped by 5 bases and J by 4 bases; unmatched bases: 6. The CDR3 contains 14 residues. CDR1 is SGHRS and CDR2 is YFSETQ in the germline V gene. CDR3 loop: CASRIDRGATEAFF. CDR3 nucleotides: TGCGCCAGCAGGATCGACAGGGGGGCCACTGAAGCTTTCTTT.

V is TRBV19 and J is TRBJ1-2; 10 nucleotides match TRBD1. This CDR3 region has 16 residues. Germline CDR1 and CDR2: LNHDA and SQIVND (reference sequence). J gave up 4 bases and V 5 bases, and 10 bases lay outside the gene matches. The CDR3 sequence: CASSSSSRDRGYGYTF. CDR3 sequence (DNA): TGTGCCAGTAGTTCCTCATCCCGGGACAGGGGCTATGGCTACACCTTC.